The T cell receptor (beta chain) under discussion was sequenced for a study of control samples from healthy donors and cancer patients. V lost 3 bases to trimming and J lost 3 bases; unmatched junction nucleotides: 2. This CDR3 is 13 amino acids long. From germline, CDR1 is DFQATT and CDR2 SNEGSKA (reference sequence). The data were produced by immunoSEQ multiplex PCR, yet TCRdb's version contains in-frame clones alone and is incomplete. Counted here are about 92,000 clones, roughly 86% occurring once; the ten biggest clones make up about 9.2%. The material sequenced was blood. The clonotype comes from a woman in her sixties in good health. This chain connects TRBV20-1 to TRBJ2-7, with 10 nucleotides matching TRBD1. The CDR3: CSASGQGGYEQYF. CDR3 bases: TGCAGTGCTAGTGGACAGGGGGGCTACGAGCAGTACTTC.